This T cell receptor beta chain was obtained from a study of T cells in Graves' hyperthyroidism and ophthalmopathy. General observations from the study: Most clonotypes expanded in thyroid above 0.001 were likewise present in blood.

In its sample, this clonotype was seen many times. The antigen remains undetermined. Stable Graves' hyperthyroidism meant no ophthalmopathy progression within 18 months. Every diagnosis used clinical symptoms, serum thyroxine and TRAb, thyroid ultrasound and orbital computed tomography. Germline V gene sequence: CDR1 SGHTA, CDR2 FQGNSA. The germline V and J ends were trimmed by 5 bases and 9 bases, with 17 bases remaining between them. The CDR3 loop spans 13 amino acids. Amplification of TCR beta CDR3 regions used RNA as the template. A set of HTBI primers served as the primers for a first-round RT-PCR of the TCR CDR3. Each CDR3 protein is one row after TCRdb ran MiXCR on the multiplex PCR reads. The data hold roughly 570,000 distinct CDR3 sequences, with under 60% observed a single time.

Input material: peripheral blood or thyroid tissue (not recorded which). The clonotype originates from a woman under 30 with Graves' hyperthyroidism. The V gene is TRBV7-2, the J gene TRBJ2-7; either TRBD1 or TRBD2 may fit D (5 bases each). CDR3 region: CASSPGASTVQYF. Here the CDR3 DNA reads TGTGCCAGCAGCCCCGGGGCCAGTACAGTGCAGTACTTC.